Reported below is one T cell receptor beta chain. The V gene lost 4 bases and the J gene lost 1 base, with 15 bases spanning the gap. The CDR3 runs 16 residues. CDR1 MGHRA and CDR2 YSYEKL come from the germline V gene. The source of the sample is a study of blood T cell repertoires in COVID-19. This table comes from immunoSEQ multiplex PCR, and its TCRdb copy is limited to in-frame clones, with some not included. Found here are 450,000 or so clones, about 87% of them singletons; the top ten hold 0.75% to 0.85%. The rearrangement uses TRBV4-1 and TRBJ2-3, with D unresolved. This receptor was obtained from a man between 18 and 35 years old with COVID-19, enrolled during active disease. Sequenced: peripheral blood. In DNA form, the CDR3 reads TGCGCCAGCAGCCTGGAGCCGGTTGTGGGCACAGATACGCAGTATTTT. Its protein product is CASSLEPVVGTDTQYF.